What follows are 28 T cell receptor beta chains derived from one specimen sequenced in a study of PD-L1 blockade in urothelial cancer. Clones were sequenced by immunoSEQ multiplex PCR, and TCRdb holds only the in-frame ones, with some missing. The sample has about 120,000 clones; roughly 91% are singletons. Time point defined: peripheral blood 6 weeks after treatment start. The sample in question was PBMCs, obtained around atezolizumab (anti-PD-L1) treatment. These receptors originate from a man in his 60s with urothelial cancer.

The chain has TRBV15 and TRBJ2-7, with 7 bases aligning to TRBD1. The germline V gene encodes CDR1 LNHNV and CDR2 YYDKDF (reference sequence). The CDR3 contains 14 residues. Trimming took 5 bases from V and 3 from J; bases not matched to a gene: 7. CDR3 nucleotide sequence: TGTGCCACCAGCGCGTGGGACAGCTACTACGAGCAGTACTTC. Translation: CATSAWDSYYEQYF.

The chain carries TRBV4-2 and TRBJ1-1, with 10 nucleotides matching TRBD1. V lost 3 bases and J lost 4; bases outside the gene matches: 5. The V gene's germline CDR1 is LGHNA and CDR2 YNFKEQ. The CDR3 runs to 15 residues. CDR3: CASSQTGGEGTEAFF. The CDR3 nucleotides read TGTGCCAGCAGCCAGACAGGGGGCGAGGGCACTGAAGCTTTCTTT.

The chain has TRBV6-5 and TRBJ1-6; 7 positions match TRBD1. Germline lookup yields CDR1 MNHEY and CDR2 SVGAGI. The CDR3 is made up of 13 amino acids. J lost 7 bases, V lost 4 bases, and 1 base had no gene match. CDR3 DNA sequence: TGTGCCAGCAGTTCGACAGGGAATTCACCCCTCCACTTT. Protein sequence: CASSSTGNSPLHF.

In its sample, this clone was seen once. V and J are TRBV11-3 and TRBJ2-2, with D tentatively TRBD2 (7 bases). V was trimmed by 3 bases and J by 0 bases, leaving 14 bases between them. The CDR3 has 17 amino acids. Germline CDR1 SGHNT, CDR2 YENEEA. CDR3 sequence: CASSLGGPPSNTGELFF. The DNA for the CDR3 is TGTGCCAGCAGCTTGGGGGGGCCCCCCTCGAACACCGGGGAGCTGTTTTTT.

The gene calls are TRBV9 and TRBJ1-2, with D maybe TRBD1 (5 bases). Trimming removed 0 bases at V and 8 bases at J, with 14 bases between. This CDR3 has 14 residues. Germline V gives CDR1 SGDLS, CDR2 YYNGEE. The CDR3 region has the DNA TGTGCCAGCAGCGTAGCATCGTGGGGGGTCGGCTACACCTTC. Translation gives CASSVASWGVGYTF.

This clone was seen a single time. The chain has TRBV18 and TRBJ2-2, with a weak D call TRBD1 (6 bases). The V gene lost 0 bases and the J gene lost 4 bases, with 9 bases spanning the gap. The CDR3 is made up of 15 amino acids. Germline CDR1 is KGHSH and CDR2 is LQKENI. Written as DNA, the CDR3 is TGTGCCAGCTCACCACCGGCAGGGGTCACCGGGGAGCTGTTTTTT. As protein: CASSPPAGVTGELFF.

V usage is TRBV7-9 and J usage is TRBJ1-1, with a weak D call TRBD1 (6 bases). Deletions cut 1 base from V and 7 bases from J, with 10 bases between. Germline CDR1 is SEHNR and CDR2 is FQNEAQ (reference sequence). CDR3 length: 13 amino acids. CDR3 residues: CASSLGQANEAFF. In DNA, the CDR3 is TGTGCCAGCAGCTTAGGACAGGCGAATGAAGCTTTCTTT.

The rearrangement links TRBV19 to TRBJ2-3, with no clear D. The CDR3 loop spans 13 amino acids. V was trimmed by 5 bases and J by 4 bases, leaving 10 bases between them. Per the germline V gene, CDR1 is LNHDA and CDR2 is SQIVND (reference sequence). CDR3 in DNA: TGTGCCAGTAGTGTCCTTAGAGCAGATACGCAGTATTTT. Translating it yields CASSVLRADTQYF.

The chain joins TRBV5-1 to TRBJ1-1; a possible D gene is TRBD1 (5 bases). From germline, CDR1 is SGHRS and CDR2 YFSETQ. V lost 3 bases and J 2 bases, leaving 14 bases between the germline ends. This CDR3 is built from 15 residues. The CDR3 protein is CASSSISGVNTEAFF. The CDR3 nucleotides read TGCGCCAGCAGCTCTATATCGGGGGTAAACACTGAAGCTTTCTTT.

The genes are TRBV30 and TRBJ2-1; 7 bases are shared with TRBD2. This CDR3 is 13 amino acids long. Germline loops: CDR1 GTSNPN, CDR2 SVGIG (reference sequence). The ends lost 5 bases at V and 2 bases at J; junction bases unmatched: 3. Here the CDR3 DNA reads TGTGCCTGGGTAGGGAGGGCCTACAATGAGCAGTTCTTC. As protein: CAWVGRAYNEQFF.

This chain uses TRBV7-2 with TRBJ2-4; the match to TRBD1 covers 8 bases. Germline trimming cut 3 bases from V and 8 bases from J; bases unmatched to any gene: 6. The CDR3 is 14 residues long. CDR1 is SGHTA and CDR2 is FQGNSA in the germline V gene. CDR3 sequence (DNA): TGTGCCAGCAGCTTCGCGGACAGGGTAGACATTCAGTACTTC. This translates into CASSFADRVDIQYF.

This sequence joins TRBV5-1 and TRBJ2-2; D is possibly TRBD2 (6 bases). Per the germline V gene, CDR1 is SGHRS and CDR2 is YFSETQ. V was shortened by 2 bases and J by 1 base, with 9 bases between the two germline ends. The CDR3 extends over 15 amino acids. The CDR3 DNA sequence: TGCGCCAGCAGCTTCGACGGGAGGAACACCGGGGAGCTGTTTTTT. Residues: CASSFDGRNTGELFF.

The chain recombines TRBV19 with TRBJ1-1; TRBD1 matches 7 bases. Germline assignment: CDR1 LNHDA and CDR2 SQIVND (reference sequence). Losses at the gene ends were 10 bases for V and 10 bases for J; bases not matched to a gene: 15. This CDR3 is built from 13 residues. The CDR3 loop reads CATRDSGPGAAFF. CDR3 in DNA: TGTGCCACCCGGGACAGTGGGCCAGGGGCAGCTTTCTTT.

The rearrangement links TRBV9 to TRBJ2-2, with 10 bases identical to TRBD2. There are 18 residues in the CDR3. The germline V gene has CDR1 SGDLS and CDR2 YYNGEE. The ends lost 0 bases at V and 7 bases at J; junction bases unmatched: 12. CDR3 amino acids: CASSVAWGTSVRDGELFF. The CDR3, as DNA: TGTGCCAGCAGCGTAGCTTGGGGGACTAGCGTTCGCGACGGGGAGCTGTTTTTT.

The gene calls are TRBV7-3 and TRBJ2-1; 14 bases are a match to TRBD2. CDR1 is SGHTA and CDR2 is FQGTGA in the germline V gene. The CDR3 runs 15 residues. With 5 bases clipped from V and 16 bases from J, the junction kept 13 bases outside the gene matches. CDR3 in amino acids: CASSPSRLAGGRVFF. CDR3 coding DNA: TGTGCCAGCAGCCCCTCACGACTAGCGGGAGGGCGCGTTTTCTTC.

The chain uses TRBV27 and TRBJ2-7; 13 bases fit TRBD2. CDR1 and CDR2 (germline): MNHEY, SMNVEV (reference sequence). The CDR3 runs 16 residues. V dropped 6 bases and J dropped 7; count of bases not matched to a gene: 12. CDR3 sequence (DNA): TGTGCCAGCAGGATACTAGCGGGAGGGGCGTCGGGGGAGCAGTACTTC. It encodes CASRILAGGASGEQYF.

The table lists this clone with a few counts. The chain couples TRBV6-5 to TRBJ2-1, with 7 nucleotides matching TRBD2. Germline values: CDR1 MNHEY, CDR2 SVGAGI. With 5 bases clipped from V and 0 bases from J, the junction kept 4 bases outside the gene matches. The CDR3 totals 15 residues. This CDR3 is CASSASGNSYNEQFF. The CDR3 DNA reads TGTGCCAGCAGTGCGAGCGGGAACTCCTACAATGAGCAGTTCTTC.

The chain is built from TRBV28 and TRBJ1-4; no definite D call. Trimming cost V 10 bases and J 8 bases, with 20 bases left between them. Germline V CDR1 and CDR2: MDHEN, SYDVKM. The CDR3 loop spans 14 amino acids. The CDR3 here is CATTPQSGGEKLFF. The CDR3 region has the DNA TGTGCCACCACCCCTCAGTCCGGCGGGGAAAAACTGTTTTTT.

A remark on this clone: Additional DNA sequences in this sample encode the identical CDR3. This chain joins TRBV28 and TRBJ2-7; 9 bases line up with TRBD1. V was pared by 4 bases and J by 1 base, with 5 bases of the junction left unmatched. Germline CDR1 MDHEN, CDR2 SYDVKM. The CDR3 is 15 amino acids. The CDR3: CASSSPGQGSYEQYF. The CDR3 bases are TGTGCCAGCAGTTCTCCGGGACAGGGTTCCTACGAGCAGTACTTC.

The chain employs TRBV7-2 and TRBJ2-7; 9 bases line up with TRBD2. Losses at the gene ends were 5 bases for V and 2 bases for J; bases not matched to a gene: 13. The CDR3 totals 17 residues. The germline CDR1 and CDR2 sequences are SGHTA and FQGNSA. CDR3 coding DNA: TGTGCCAGCAGCCCCACCGCAGCGGGAGGACAGACCTACGAGCAGTACTTC. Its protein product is CASSPTAAGGQTYEQYF.

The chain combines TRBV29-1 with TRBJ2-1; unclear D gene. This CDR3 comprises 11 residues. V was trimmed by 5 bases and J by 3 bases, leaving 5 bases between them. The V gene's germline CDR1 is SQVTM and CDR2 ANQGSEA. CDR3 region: CSVPYYNEQFF. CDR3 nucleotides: TGCAGCGTTCCCTACTACAATGAGCAGTTCTTC.

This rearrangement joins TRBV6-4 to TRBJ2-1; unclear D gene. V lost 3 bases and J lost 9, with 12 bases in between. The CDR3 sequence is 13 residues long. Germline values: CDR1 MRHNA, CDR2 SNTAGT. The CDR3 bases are TGTGCCAGCAGTGATTACTCCGTCGGTGAGCAGTTCTTC. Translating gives CASSDYSVGEQFF.

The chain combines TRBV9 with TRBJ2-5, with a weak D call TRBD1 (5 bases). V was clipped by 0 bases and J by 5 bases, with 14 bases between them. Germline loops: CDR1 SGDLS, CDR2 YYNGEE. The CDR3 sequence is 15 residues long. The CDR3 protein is CASSVDGHPGETQYF. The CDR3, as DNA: TGTGCCAGCAGCGTAGACGGACATCCCGGGGAGACCCAGTACTTC.

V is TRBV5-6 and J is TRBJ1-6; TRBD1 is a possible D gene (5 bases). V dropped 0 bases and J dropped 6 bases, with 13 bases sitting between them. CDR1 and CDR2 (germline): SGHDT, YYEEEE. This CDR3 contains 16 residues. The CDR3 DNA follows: TGTGCCAGCAGCTTGGGCCACCAGGGTCGTAATTCACCCCTCCACTTT. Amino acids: CASSLGHQGRNSPLHF.

The CDR3 protein is CASRGESSEGPDTQYF. In DNA form, the CDR3 reads TGTGCCAGCAGGGGGGAGTCTTCGGAGGGCCCTGATACGCAGTATTTT. This sequence joins TRBV11-3 and TRBJ2-3, with D maybe TRBD2 (6 bases). V was cut by 6 bases and J by 6 bases, with 22 bases left in between. CDR3 length: 16 residues. Germline V gene sequence: CDR1 SGHNT, CDR2 YENEEA.

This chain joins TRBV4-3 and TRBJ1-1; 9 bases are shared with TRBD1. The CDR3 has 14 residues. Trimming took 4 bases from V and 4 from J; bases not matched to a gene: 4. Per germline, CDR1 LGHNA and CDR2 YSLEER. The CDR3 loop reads CASSRTGGGTEAFF. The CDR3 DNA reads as TGCGCCAGCAGCCGAACAGGGGGCGGCACTGAAGCTTTCTTT.

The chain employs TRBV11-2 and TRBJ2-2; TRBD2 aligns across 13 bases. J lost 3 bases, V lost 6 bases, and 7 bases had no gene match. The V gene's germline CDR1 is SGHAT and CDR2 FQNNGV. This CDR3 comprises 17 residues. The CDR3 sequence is CASRHGLAGEYTGELFF. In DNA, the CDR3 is TGTGCCAGCAGACACGGACTAGCGGGAGAGTACACCGGGGAGCTGTTTTTT.

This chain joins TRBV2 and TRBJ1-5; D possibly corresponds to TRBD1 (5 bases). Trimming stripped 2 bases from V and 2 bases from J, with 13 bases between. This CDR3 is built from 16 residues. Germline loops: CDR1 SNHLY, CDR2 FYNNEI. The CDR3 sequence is CASSEPQGRGNQPQHF. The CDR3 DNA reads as TGTGCCAGCAGTGAACCCCAGGGCAGGGGCAATCAGCCCCAGCATTTT.